The source of this TCR beta chain is a study of blood T cells in healthy people across ages. Caucasian individuals from Russia who were healthy and aged about 6 to 95 acted as donors. A few counts support this clonotype. Unmatched junction bases numbered 3, after V lost 1 base and J lost 3 bases. Germline CDR1 is SEHNR and CDR2 is FQNEAQ (reference sequence). The CDR3 length is 14 residues. For the second PCR, which ran for about 6 to 11 cycles, a sample-barcoded 5' primer and a J-beta primer mix were used. MiXCR was run by TCRdb on the 5' RACE reads, yielding one entry per CDR3 protein. The data show about 760,000 distinct CDR3 sequences, 25% seen once. The same data also contributed to another study, on T cells of mothers and their children. From that study: Each child contributed around 3 million TCR beta CDR3 reads, while each mother contributed over 10 million. Whether pairs are related or unrelated, thymic selection shapes their TCR recombination output in much the same way.

The receptor comes from a boy aged 5-17 years in good health. The chain couples TRBV7-9 to TRBJ2-7, with 7 nucleotides matching TRBD1. Sequenced input: blood. CDR3 nucleotide sequence: TGTGCCAGCAGCTTAGGGTACAGGGGCTACGAGCAGTACTTC. Translation: CASSLGYRGYEQYF.